Shown below are 6 T cell receptor beta chains from a single sample sequenced in a study of T cell changes during pregnancy in multiple sclerosis (dated by TCRdb to between 2018 and 2021). Library creation used the immunoSEQ multiplex PCR assay. In its TCRdb copy, this immuneACCESS table keeps in-frame sequences only and misses some clones. Where compared with another copy, unresolved V genes explain less than half of these, and the others have no known cause. The sample table contains 43,000 or so clones; only one count was recorded for around 92% of them. The ten largest clones take up less than 2.5% of the sample. The specimen was peripheral blood, collected in the third trimester of pregnancy. Source of these receptors: a female donor with multiple sclerosis, enrolled in a pregnancy study.

The rearrangement uses TRBV27 and TRBJ1-5; unclear D gene. The V end was cut by 6 bases, the J end by 0 bases, with 6 bases between. The CDR3 is 13 residues long. Germline assignment: CDR1 MNHEY and CDR2 SMNVEV (reference sequence). The DNA of the CDR3 is TGTGCCAGCAGAGCCTATAGCAATCAGCCCCAGCATTTT. Translating gives CASRAYSNQPQHF.

This sequence joins TRBV5-4 and TRBJ2-3, with 9 bases matching TRBD2. This CDR3 is built from 15 residues. CDR1 SGHNT and CDR2 YYREEE come from the germline V gene (reference sequence). V was clipped by 4 bases and J by 4 bases; unmatched bases: 7. The CDR3 region has the DNA TGTGCCAGCAGCATTCCGGGACTAGCCCCAGATACGCAGTATTTT. Translated: CASSIPGLAPDTQYF.

This chain connects TRBV6-1 to TRBJ1-1; D is unresolved. Trimming pared 2 bases from V and 1 base from J, leaving 2 bases between. CDR3 length equals 12 residues. The germline gives CDR1 MNHNS, CDR2 SASEGT. CDR3 nucleotides: TGTGCCAGCAGTGAACGGAACACTGAAGCTTTCTTT. Translation: CASSERNTEAFF.

The chain employs TRBV6-5 and TRBJ2-5; D is perhaps TRBD2 (5 bases). CDR1 and CDR2 (germline): MNHEY, SVGAGI. Trimming took off 1 base at V and 5 bases at J, with 11 bases between the two ends. This CDR3 is built from 14 residues. The CDR3 bases are TGTGCCAGCAGTTACTATTCGGGGTGGGAGACCCAGTACTTC. Translated: CASSYYSGWETQYF.

J is TRBJ1-2 and V is TRBV19; tentative D call: TRBD1 (5 bases). CDR1 is LNHDA, CDR2 SQIVND, per germline (reference sequence). This CDR3 contains 13 residues. CDR3 residues: CASSGDGSYGYTF. CDR3 sequence (DNA): TGTGCATCGTCGGGGGATGGGAGCTATGGCTACACCTTC.

The chain couples TRBV27 to TRBJ2-4, with D tentatively TRBD2 (6 bases). This CDR3 contains 14 residues. V lost 8 bases and J 0 bases, leaving 11 bases between the germline ends. CDR1 and CDR2 from the germline V gene are MNHEY and SMNVEV (reference sequence). Here the CDR3 reads CASGGTLAKNIQYF. Here the CDR3 DNA reads TGTGCCAGCGGAGGGACGTTAGCCAAAAACATTCAGTACTTC.